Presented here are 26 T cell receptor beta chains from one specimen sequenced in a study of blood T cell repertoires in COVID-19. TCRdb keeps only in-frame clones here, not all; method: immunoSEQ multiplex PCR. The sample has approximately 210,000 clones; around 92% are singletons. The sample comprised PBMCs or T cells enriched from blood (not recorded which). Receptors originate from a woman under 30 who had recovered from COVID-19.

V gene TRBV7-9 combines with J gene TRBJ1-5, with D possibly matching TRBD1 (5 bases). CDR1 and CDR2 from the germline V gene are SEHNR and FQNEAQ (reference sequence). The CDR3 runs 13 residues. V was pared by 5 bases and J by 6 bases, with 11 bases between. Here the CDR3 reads CASSQGNTQPQHF. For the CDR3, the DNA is TGTGCCAGCAGCCAGGGAAATACTCAGCCCCAGCATTTT.

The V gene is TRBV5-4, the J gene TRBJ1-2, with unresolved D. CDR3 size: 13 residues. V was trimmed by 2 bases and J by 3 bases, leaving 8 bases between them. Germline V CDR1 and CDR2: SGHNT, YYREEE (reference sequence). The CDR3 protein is CASSFRGDYGYTF. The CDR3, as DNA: TGTGCCAGCAGCTTCCGTGGAGACTATGGCTACACCTTC.

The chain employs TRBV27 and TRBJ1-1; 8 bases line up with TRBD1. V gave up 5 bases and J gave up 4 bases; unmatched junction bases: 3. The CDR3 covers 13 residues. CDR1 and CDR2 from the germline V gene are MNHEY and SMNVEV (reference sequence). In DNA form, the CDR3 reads TGTGCCAGCAGTCCTGGACAGGGCACTGAAGCTTTCTTT. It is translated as CASSPGQGTEAFF.

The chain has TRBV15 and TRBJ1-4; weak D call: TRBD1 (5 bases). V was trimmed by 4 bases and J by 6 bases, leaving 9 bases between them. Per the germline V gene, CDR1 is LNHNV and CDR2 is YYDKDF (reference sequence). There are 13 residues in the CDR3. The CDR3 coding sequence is TGTGCCACCAGCACGGACATTTATGAAAAACTGTTTTTT. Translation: CATSTDIYEKLFF.

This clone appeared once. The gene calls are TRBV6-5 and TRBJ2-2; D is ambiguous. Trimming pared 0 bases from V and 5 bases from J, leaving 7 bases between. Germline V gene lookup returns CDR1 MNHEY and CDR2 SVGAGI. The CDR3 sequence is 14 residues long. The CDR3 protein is CASSYSPGTGELFF. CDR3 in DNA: TGTGCCAGCAGTTACTCGCCCGGGACCGGGGAGCTGTTTTTT.

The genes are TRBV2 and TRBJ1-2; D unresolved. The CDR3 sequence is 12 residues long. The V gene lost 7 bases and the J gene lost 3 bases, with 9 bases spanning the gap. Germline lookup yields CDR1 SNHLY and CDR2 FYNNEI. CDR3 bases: TGTGCCAGCACAGTGGTGGACTATGGCTACACCTTC. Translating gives CASTVVDYGYTF.

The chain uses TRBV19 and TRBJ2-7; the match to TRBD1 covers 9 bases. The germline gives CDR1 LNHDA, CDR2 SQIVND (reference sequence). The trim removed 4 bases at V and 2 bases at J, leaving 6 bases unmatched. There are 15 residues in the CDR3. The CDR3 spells CASSRGQGGTYEQYF. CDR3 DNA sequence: TGTGCCAGTAGTAGGGGACAGGGTGGCACCTACGAGCAGTACTTC.

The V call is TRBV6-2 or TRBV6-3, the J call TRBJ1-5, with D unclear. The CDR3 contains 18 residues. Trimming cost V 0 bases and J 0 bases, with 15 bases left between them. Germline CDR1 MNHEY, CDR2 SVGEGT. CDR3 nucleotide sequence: TGTGCCAGCAGTTACTCGAAGTTGGGCAGCAATAGCAATCAGCCCCAGCATTTT. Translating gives CASSYSKLGSNSNQPQHF.

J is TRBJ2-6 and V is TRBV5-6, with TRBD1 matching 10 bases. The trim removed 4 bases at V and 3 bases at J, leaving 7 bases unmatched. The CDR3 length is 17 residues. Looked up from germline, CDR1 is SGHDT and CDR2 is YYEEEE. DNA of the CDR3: TGTGCCAGCAGCCCTCGACAGGGGGCGCTTGGGGCCAACGTCCTGACTTTC. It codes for CASSPRQGALGANVLTF.

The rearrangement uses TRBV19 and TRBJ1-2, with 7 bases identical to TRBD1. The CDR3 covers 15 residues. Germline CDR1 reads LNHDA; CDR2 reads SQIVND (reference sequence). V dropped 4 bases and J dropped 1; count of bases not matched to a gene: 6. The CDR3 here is CASSKGTVINYGYTF. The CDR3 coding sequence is TGTGCCAGTAGTAAAGGGACAGTCATTAACTATGGCTACACCTTC.

The CDR3 protein is CASTGAGGPMDTQYF. In nucleotides, the CDR3 is TGTGCCAGCACCGGAGCGGGGGGGCCAATGGATACGCAGTATTTT. The chain is built from TRBV9 and TRBJ2-3, with 10 nucleotides matching TRBD2. The CDR3 covers 15 residues. Per germline, CDR1 SGDLS and CDR2 YYNGEE. The V gene end was trimmed by 6 bases and the J gene end by 6 bases; junction bases not matched to a gene: 10.

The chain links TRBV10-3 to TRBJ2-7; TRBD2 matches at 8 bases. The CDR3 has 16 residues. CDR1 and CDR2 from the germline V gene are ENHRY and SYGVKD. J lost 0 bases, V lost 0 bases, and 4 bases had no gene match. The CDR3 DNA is TGTGCCATCAGTGAGTCGATACTAGCGGACTCCTACGAGCAGTACTTC. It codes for CAISESILADSYEQYF.

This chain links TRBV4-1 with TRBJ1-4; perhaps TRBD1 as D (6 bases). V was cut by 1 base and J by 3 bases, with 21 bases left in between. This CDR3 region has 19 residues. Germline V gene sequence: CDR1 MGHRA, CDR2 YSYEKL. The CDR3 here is CASSQAEEYREGSNEKLFF. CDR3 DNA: TGCGCCAGCAGCCAAGCGGAAGAGTACAGGGAGGGATCTAATGAAAAACTGTTTTTT.

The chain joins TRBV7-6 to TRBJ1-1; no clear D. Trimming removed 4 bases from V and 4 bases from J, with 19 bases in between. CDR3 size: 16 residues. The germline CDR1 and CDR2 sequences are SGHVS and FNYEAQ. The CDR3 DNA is TGTGCCAGCAGCTCCTCACCTAAGACGGGTGGCACTGAAGCTTTCTTT. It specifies CASSSSPKTGGTEAFF. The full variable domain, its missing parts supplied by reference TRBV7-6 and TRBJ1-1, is GAGVSQSPRYKVTKRGQDVALRCDPISGHVSLYWYRQALGQGPEFLTYFNYEAQQDKSGLPNDRFSAERPEGSISTLTIQRTEQRDSAMYRCASSSSPKTGGTEAFFGQGTRLTVV.

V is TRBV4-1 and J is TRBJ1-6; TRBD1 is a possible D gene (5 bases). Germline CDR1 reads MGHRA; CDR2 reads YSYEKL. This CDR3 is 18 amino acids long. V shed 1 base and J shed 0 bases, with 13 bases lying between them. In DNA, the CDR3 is TGCGCCAGCAGCCAAGGAGTAGGGACTAGCTCCTATAATTCACCCCTCCACTTT. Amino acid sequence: CASSQGVGTSSYNSPLHF.

CDR3 sequence reads: CASSQVPGVGQGKPEAFF. The CDR3 DNA is TGTGCCAGCAGCCAAGTTCCAGGGGTAGGACAGGGGAAGCCTGAAGCTTTCTTT. The rearrangement uses TRBV14 and TRBJ1-1; 9 nucleotides match TRBD1. The CDR3 is 18 amino acids. The germline V gene encodes CDR1 SGHDN and CDR2 FVKESK. V was clipped by 1 base and J by 6 bases; unmatched bases: 15.

For the CDR3, the DNA is TGCGCCAGCAGCCATCCACTAGCGGGGGGGATCTACAATGAGCAGTTCTTC. Translating it yields CASSHPLAGGIYNEQFF. The chain links TRBV5-1 to TRBJ2-1, with 13 bases aligning to TRBD2. Trimming at V came to 4 bases and at J to 3 bases, leaving 7 bases not matched to a gene. The CDR3 covers 17 residues. The V gene's germline CDR1 is SGHRS and CDR2 YFSETQ.

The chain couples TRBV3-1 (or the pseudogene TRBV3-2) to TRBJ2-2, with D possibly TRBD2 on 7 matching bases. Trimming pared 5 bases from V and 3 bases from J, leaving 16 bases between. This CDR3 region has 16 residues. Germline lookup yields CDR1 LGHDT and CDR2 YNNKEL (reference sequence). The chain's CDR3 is CASSARGALDTGELFF. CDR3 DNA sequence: TGTGCCAGCAGCGCCCGGGGGGCCCTGGACACCGGGGAGCTGTTTTTT.

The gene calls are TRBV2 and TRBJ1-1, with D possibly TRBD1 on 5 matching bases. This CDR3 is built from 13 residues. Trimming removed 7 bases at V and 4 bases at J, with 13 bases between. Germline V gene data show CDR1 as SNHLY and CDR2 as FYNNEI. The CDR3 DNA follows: TGTGCCAGCACCCTGGGAGGGGCCACTGAAGCTTTCTTT. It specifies CASTLGGATEAFF.

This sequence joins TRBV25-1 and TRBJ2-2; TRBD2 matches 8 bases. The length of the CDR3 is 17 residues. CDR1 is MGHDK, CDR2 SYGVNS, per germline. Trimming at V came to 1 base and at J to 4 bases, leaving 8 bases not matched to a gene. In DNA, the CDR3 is TGTGCCAGCAGTGAATCTTCGGGCGGGGGGAGCACCGGGGAGCTGTTTTTT. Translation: CASSESSGGGSTGELFF.

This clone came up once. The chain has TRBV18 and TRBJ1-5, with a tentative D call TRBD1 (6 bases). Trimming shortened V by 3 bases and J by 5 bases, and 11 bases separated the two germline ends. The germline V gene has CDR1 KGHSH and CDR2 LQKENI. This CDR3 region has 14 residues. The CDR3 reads CASSPVTGHQPQHF. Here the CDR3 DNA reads TGTGCCAGCTCACCTGTCACAGGGCATCAGCCCCAGCATTTT.

CDR3 protein: CASSALQGANNQPQHF. DNA for the CDR3: TGTGCCAGTAGTGCCCTACAGGGGGCGAACAATCAGCCCCAGCATTTT. This sequence joins TRBV19 and TRBJ1-5, with 9 bases fitting TRBD1. The CDR3 has 16 residues. Germline V gives CDR1 LNHDA, CDR2 SQIVND (reference sequence). The V and J ends lost 5 bases and 3 bases, in that order; junction bases with no gene match: 8. The variable domain in full, completed from reference TRBV19 and TRBJ1-5, reads DGGITQSPKYLFRKEGQNVTLSCEQNLNHDAMYWYRQDPGQGLRLIYYSQIVNDFQKGDIAEGYSVSREKKESFPLTVTSAQKNPTAFYLCASSALQGANNQPQHFGDGTRLSIL.

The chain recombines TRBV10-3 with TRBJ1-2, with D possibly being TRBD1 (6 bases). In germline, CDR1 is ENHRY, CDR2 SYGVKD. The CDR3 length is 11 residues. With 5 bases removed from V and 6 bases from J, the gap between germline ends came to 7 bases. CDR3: CAISPGDGYTF. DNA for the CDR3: TGTGCCATCAGTCCAGGGGATGGCTACACCTTC.

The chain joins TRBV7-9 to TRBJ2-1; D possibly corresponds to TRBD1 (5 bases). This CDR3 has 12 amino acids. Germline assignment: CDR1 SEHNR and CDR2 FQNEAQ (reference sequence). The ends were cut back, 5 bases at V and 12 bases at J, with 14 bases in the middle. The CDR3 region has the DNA TGTGCCAGCAGCCAAGACTTTCAGGGGCAGTTCTTC. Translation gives CASSQDFQGQFF.

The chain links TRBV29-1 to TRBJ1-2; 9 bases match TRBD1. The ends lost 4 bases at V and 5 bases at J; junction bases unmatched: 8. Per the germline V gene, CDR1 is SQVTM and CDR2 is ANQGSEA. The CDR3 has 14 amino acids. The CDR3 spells CSVGGTGLRYGYTF. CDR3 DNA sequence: TGCAGCGTTGGCGGGACAGGGCTGAGGTATGGCTACACCTTC.

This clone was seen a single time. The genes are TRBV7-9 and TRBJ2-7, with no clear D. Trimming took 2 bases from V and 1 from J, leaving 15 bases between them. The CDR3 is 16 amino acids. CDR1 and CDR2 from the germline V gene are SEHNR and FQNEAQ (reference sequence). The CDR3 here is CASSLLGRRRSYEQYF. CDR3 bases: TGTGCCAGCAGCTTATTAGGAAGGAGAAGGTCCTACGAGCAGTACTTC.